Presented here are 17 T cell receptor beta chains from one specimen sequenced in a study of blood T cell repertoires in COVID-19. TCRdb keeps only in-frame clones here, not all; method: immunoSEQ multiplex PCR. The sample records around 160,000 clones, over 85% being singletons. Material: peripheral blood. The receptors were sampled from a woman in her fifties or sixties with COVID-19, enrolled during active disease.

The rearrangement joins TRBV19 to TRBJ1-5, with TRBD1 matching 9 bases. The CDR3 totals 17 residues. Germline V lookup: CDR1 LNHDA, CDR2 SQIVND (reference sequence). Losses at the gene ends were 3 bases for V and 4 bases for J; bases not matched to a gene: 10. CDR3 loop: CASSIPFTGGRNQPQHF. CDR3 coding DNA: TGTGCCAGTAGTATTCCCTTTACAGGGGGCCGGAATCAGCCCCAGCATTTT.

This clone has only a few counts. The rearrangement joins TRBV25-1 to TRBJ1-1; tentative D call: TRBD1 (5 bases). V was cut by 1 base and J by 1 base, with 10 bases left in between. CDR3 length: 15 amino acids. CDR1 is MGHDK, CDR2 SYGVNS, per germline. Written as DNA, the CDR3 is TGTGCCAGCAGTGAATCCCCGGGGGGGAACACTGAAGCTTTCTTT. It codes for CASSESPGGNTEAFF. Combining the CDR3 with reference TRBV25-1 and TRBJ1-1 gives the whole variable domain EADIYQTPRYLVIGTGKKITLECSQTMGHDKMYWYQQDPGMELHLIHYSYGVNSTEKGDLSSESTVSRIRTEHFPLTLESARPSHTSQYLCASSESPGGNTEAFFGQGTRLTVV.

V is TRBV20-1 and J is TRBJ2-5; possible D gene TRBD1, 6 bases. The CDR3 loop spans 11 amino acids. Germline V CDR1 and CDR2: DFQATT, SNEGSKA (reference sequence). V was shortened by 6 bases and J by 5 bases, with 10 bases between the two germline ends. The chain's CDR3 is CSAGTWETQYF. In nucleotides, the CDR3 is TGCAGTGCAGGGACATGGGAGACCCAGTACTTC.

This clone was detected only once. The chain combines TRBV7-2 with TRBJ1-6; D not certain. The germline gives CDR1 SGHTA, CDR2 FQGNSA. This CDR3 is 11 amino acids long. V lost 6 bases to trimming and J lost 10 bases, with 7 bases between them. The CDR3 DNA sequence: TGTGCCAGCAGAGAGTCGTCACCCCTCCACTTT. Protein product: CASRESSPLHF.

The rearrangement joins TRBV11-2 to TRBJ2-7, with a tentative D call TRBD2 (5 bases). Germline lookup yields CDR1 SGHAT and CDR2 FQNNGV. The CDR3 has 12 residues. Trimming stripped 1 base from V and 6 bases from J, with 7 bases between. CDR3 sequence: CASSLGGAEQYF. Here the CDR3 DNA reads TGTGCCAGCAGCTTAGGGGGAGCCGAGCAGTACTTC.

V usage is TRBV9 and J usage is TRBJ1-1, with 7 bases that match TRBD1. Germline trimming cut 4 bases from V and 6 bases from J; bases unmatched to any gene: 9. CDR1 and CDR2 (germline): SGDLS, YYNGEE. The CDR3 has 14 amino acids. Here the CDR3 DNA reads TGTGCCAGCAGCCCTAGAGGGGGCAGGGCTGAAGCTTTCTTT. Translation: CASSPRGGRAEAFF.

This chain joins TRBV27 and TRBJ1-1; the match to TRBD1 covers 8 bases. Germline lookup yields CDR1 MNHEY and CDR2 SMNVEV (reference sequence). The CDR3 has 14 residues. V trimming: 6 bases; J trimming: 1 base; junction bases outside the gene matches: 4. The CDR3 DNA reads TGTGCCAGCAGCAGGACAGGGCGGAACACTGAAGCTTTCTTT. Amino acids: CASSRTGRNTEAFF.

In its sample, this clone was seen a few times. The chain joins TRBV10-3 to TRBJ2-5, with D possibly matching TRBD2 (6 bases). The V and J ends lost 6 bases and 0 bases respectively, with 11 bases between them. Germline V gene lookup returns CDR1 ENHRY and CDR2 SYGVKD. This CDR3 contains 14 residues. The CDR3 spells CAISRDSYQETQYF. DNA of the CDR3: TGTGCCATCAGCCGGGACTCGTACCAAGAGACCCAGTACTTC.

The chain has TRBV10-3 and TRBJ1-1, with D possibly being TRBD1 (5 bases). Between the trimmed V and J ends, which lost 0 bases and 0 bases, there was a span of 8 bases. This CDR3 region has 15 residues. Germline loops: CDR1 ENHRY, CDR2 SYGVKD. CDR3 sequence reads: CAISESAGLNTEAFF. The CDR3 region has the DNA TGTGCCATCAGTGAGTCGGCAGGGTTGAACACTGAAGCTTTCTTT.

The V and J genes are TRBV3-1 (or the pseudogene TRBV3-2) and TRBJ1-1; 9 bases match TRBD1. V was clipped by 7 bases and J by 1 base; unmatched bases: 10. The CDR3 extends over 16 amino acids. Germline V gene sequence: CDR1 LGHDT, CDR2 YNNKEL (reference sequence). CDR3 residues: CASTIATGGANTEAFF. CDR3 in DNA: TGTGCCAGCACCATAGCGACAGGGGGAGCGAACACTGAAGCTTTCTTT.

The chain is built from TRBV28 and TRBJ1-1; TRBD1 is a possible D gene (6 bases). The CDR3 runs 12 residues. The V gene's germline CDR1 is MDHEN and CDR2 SYDVKM. V lost 5 bases to trimming and J lost 4 bases, with 8 bases between them. CDR3 in amino acids: CASSQGSTEAFF. The CDR3 coding sequence is TGTGCCAGCAGTCAGGGGAGCACTGAAGCTTTCTTT.

On this clone: Germline and junction disagree at one end, which may indicate a read error. The chain carries TRBV7-7 and TRBJ2-1; 10 bases match TRBD2. There are 17 residues in the CDR3. The V gene's germline CDR1 is SSHAT and CDR2 FNYEAQ (reference sequence). CDR3 nucleotides: TGTGCTAGCAGCTTAGCCTCGACTAGCGGGTCCTACAATGAGCAGTTCTTC. It translates to CASSLASTSGSYNEQFF.

CDR3 sequence reads: CASSPGAYGYTF. CDR3 in DNA: TGTGCCAGCAGTCCAGGGGCCTATGGCTACACCTTC. The chain joins TRBV28 to TRBJ1-2; a possible D gene is TRBD1 (6 bases). Trimming removed 5 bases from V and 4 bases from J, with 8 bases in between. The CDR3 consists of 12 residues. Germline V gives CDR1 MDHEN, CDR2 SYDVKM.

The V call is TRBV9, the J call TRBJ1-1; 8 bases fit TRBD1. The V gene's germline CDR1 is SGDLS and CDR2 YYNGEE. This CDR3 is 15 amino acids long. With V trimmed by 4 bases and J by 0 bases, 5 bases remained unmatched. CDR3: CASSYMTGVNTEAFF. The CDR3 DNA reads TGTGCCAGCAGCTACATGACAGGGGTGAACACTGAAGCTTTCTTT.

This sequence joins TRBV6-6 and TRBJ1-4; D call uncertain. The CDR3 is 12 residues long. Germline V lookup: CDR1 MNHNY, CDR2 SVGAGI (reference sequence). Trimming removed 7 bases from V and 0 bases from J, with 3 bases in between. The CDR3 coding sequence is TGTGCCAGCACAGCAACTAATGAAAAACTGTTTTTT. Translation: CASTATNEKLFF.

This chain uses TRBV7-9 with TRBJ1-6; weak D call: TRBD1 (6 bases). From germline, CDR1 is SEHNR and CDR2 FQNEAQ (reference sequence). V was clipped by 5 bases and J by 2 bases, with 19 bases between them. This CDR3 is 18 amino acids long. The CDR3 sequence: CASSQAAGQLAYNSPLHF. The CDR3 DNA reads TGTGCCAGCAGCCAGGCGGCAGGACAGTTAGCCTATAATTCACCCCTCCACTTT.

The chain links TRBV27 to TRBJ1-2; 8 nucleotides agree with TRBD1. Unmatched junction bases numbered 12, after V lost 4 bases and J lost 5 bases. This CDR3 comprises 16 residues. CDR1 is MNHEY and CDR2 is SMNVEV in the germline V gene (reference sequence). This CDR3 reads CASSSGSGQGVYGYTF. CDR3 sequence (DNA): TGTGCCAGCAGTTCAGGCTCCGGACAGGGAGTTTATGGCTACACCTTC.